Below are 25 T cell receptor beta chains sequenced from a single sample in a study of blood T cell repertoires in COVID-19. Assay: immunoSEQ multiplex PCR; the TCRdb copy retains only in-frame clones and omits some. The repertoire holds about 250,000 clones, with around three quarters as singletons. The specimen sequenced was peripheral blood. Receptors were obtained from an elderly woman with acute or convalescent COVID-19.

The genes are TRBV4-3 and TRBJ1-4; D is perhaps TRBD1 (6 bases). Germline values: CDR1 LGHNA, CDR2 YSLEER. Between the trimmed V and J ends, which lost 4 bases and 4 bases, there was a span of 13 bases. The CDR3 has 15 residues. DNA of the CDR3: TGCGCCAGCAGCCCCCTACAGGGAATTAATGAAAAACTGTTTTTT. It translates to CASSPLQGINEKLFF.

This chain joins TRBV6-2 or TRBV6-3 and TRBJ2-5; possibly TRBD2 for D (5 bases). The CDR3 covers 15 residues. The V gene's germline CDR1 is MNHEY and CDR2 SVGEGT. Trimming cost V 3 bases and J 2 bases, with 13 bases left between them. The CDR3 coding sequence is TGTGCCAGCAGTTATCAAAGAGGGCCACAAGAGACCCAGTACTTC. It codes for CASSYQRGPQETQYF.

V and J are TRBV6-5 and TRBJ1-2; D remains unclear. Trimming cost V 7 bases and J 1 base, with 16 bases left between them. The CDR3 loop spans 15 amino acids. From germline, CDR1 is MNHEY and CDR2 SVGAGI. CDR3 protein: CASKKDSAHNYGYTF. As DNA, the CDR3 is TGTGCCAGCAAGAAGGACTCAGCGCATAACTATGGCTACACCTTC.

The J gene is TRBJ1-5, the V gene TRBV12-5; D is possibly TRBD1 (5 bases). The V end lost 2 bases, the J end lost 7 bases, and 9 bases lay between the germline ends. Per germline, CDR1 LGHNT and CDR2 FRNRAP. This CDR3 has 13 residues. CDR3: CASGLSGAQPQHF. DNA for the CDR3: TGTGCTAGTGGTTTGAGCGGGGCCCAGCCCCAGCATTTT.

V gene TRBV2 combines with J gene TRBJ1-2; D is unresolved. Germline CDR1 SNHLY, CDR2 FYNNEI. The V end lost 8 bases, the J end lost 9 bases, and 19 bases lay between the germline ends. The CDR3 spans 13 residues. The CDR3 DNA sequence: TGTGCCAGCGTCGACTCCCGTTACATTAGCTACACCTTC. It specifies CASVDSRYISYTF. The whole variable domain, filled in from reference TRBV2 and TRBJ1-2, reads EPEVTQTPSHQVTQMGQEVILRCVPISNHLYFYWYRQILGQKVEFLVSFYNNEISEKSEIFDDQFSVERPDGSNFTLKIRSTKLEDSAMYFCASVDSRYISYTFGSGTRLTVV.

The chain recombines TRBV11-2 with TRBJ2-7; 7 bases are shared with TRBD1. This CDR3 spans 15 amino acids. Germline CDR1 reads SGHAT; CDR2 reads FQNNGV. J was trimmed by 2 bases and V by 4 bases; bases with no gene match: 8. Written as DNA, the CDR3 is TGTGCCAGCAGCTCTCTGGACAGGACCCCCTACGAGCAGTACTTC. Encoded protein: CASSSLDRTPYEQYF.

To note about this clone: Other DNA sequences in the same sample also yield this CDR3. The CDR3 bases are TGTGCCAGCAGCGGGGAGGGGGGTCAGCCCCAGCATTTT. As protein: CASSGEGGQPQHF. The V call is TRBV2, the J call TRBJ1-5; a weak D match, TRBD1 (6 bases). V gave up 6 bases and J gave up 6 bases, with 12 bases separating them. CDR3 length: 13 amino acids. Germline CDR1 SNHLY, CDR2 FYNNEI.

The chain recombines TRBV3-1 (or the pseudogene TRBV3-2) with TRBJ2-1; D remains unclear. The CDR3 covers 13 residues. V lost 4 bases and J 6 bases, leaving 10 bases between the germline ends. The germline gives CDR1 LGHDT, CDR2 YNNKEL (reference sequence). As DNA, the CDR3 is TGTGCCAGCAGCCCAAATTTTCCCAATGAGCAGTTCTTC. This gives the protein CASSPNFPNEQFF.

This clone was picked up one time. V is TRBV19 and J is TRBJ1-1; tentatively, D is TRBD1 (5 bases). The germline V gene has CDR1 LNHDA and CDR2 SQIVND (reference sequence). CDR3 length equals 16 residues. Trimming took 1 base from V and 5 from J, leaving 17 bases between them. The CDR3 DNA sequence: TGTGCCAGTAGTATAGGTGTTCAGGGTGTCCGGACTGAAGCTTTCTTT. Translated: CASSIGVQGVRTEAFF.

As for this clone: Distinct nucleotide sequences in the sample also encode this CDR3. This chain uses TRBV3-1 (or the pseudogene TRBV3-2) with TRBJ1-2; 9 nucleotides match TRBD1. V lost 6 bases and J lost 8; bases outside the gene matches: 7. This CDR3 spans 13 amino acids. Germline-derived CDR1 and CDR2 are LGHDT and YNNKEL (reference sequence). Here the CDR3 reads CASSRGQGSGYTF. The CDR3 bases are TGTGCCAGCAGTCGCGGACAGGGGAGCGGCTACACCTTC.

The chain recombines TRBV7-2 with TRBJ2-7; the D gene is possibly TRBD1 (5 bases). With 7 bases removed from V and 5 bases from J, the gap between germline ends came to 18 bases. The CDR3 is 14 amino acids. From germline, CDR1 is SGHTA and CDR2 FQGNSA. The DNA of the CDR3 is TGTGCCAGCAACGAGCAGGGATCTTTCAACGAGCAGTACTTC. Translated: CASNEQGSFNEQYF.

This clone was counted between two and nine times. This sequence joins TRBV11-2 and TRBJ2-7; 11 nucleotides match TRBD2. The ends lost 6 bases at V and 0 bases at J; junction bases unmatched: 4. Germline V gene data show CDR1 as SGHAT and CDR2 as FQNNGV. CDR3 length equals 15 residues. The CDR3 coding sequence is TGTGCCAGCAGAGTAACTAGCGGGAGCTCCTACGAGCAGTACTTC. As protein: CASRVTSGSSYEQYF.

The chain employs TRBV5-1 and TRBJ1-1; 11 nucleotides align to TRBD1. The germline V gene has CDR1 SGHRS and CDR2 YFSETQ. V shed 4 bases, J shed 4 bases, and the junction held 9 bases outside the gene matches. This CDR3 has 16 amino acids. The CDR3 sequence: CASSPGTGGRVTEAFF. The CDR3 DNA reads as TGCGCCAGCAGCCCCGGGACAGGGGGTCGGGTCACTGAAGCTTTCTTT.

The V and J genes are TRBV2 and TRBJ1-5; 9 bases are a match to TRBD1. CDR3 length: 19 residues. V dropped 1 base and J dropped 3; count of bases not matched to a gene: 13. CDR1 is SNHLY and CDR2 is FYNNEI in the germline V gene. CDR3 sequence: CASSEVLGSWDRDNQPQHF. The CDR3 nucleotides read TGTGCCAGCAGTGAAGTTTTAGGATCGTGGGACAGGGACAATCAGCCCCAGCATTTT.

The chain links TRBV6-2 or TRBV6-3 to TRBJ1-4, with 8 bases matching TRBD1. V lost 5 bases and J lost 6; bases outside the gene matches: 2. This CDR3 comprises 13 residues. CDR1 and CDR2 (germline): MNHEY, SVGEGT. For the CDR3, the DNA is TGTGCCAGCAGTAAGACAGGGGATGAAAAACTGTTTTTT. This sequence encodes CASSKTGDEKLFF.

The chain carries TRBV5-6 and TRBJ2-2, with a tentative D call TRBD2 (5 bases). This CDR3 is built from 16 residues. V lost 4 bases and J lost 2, with 15 bases in between. Germline CDR1 is SGHDT and CDR2 is YYEEEE. CDR3 loop: CASSHLANLNTGELFF. CDR3 nucleotides: TGTGCCAGCAGCCACCTAGCCAATCTTAACACCGGGGAGCTGTTTTTT.

The chain recombines TRBV11-2 with TRBJ2-3; no definite D call. V was pared by 0 bases and J by 6 bases, with 10 bases between. The CDR3 length is 14 residues. CDR1 and CDR2 from the germline V gene are SGHAT and FQNNGV. CDR3: CASSLDHGSDTQYF. The CDR3 nucleotides read TGTGCCAGCAGCTTAGATCACGGTAGCGATACGCAGTATTTT.

This clone has only a few counts. The rearrangement links TRBV2 to TRBJ1-3, with a possible D match to TRBD1 (5 bases). Germline V CDR1 and CDR2: SNHLY, FYNNEI. Trimming took off 8 bases at V and 4 bases at J, with 15 bases between the two ends. This CDR3 has 14 residues. DNA for the CDR3: TGTGCCAGCGCAAGGGGTGAGATGGGAAACACCATATATTTT. Translation: CASARGEMGNTIYF.

This chain uses TRBV12-5 with TRBJ1-1; unclear D gene. V was trimmed by 7 bases and J by 7 bases, leaving 7 bases between them. The germline gives CDR1 LGHNT, CDR2 FRNRAP. CDR3 length: 10 amino acids. The CDR3 loop reads CASVGSEAFF. CDR3 nucleotide sequence: TGTGCTAGTGTTGGCAGTGAAGCTTTCTTT.

The chain couples TRBV24-1 to TRBJ2-2, with 9 bases identical to TRBD2. The CDR3 length is 18 residues. V trimming: 3 bases; J trimming: 2 bases; junction bases outside the gene matches: 9. CDR1 and CDR2 (germline): KGHDR, SFDVKD. The CDR3 nucleotides are TGTGCCACCAGTGATCATAAACGGGGACTAGCCAACACCGGGGAGCTGTTTTTT. Its protein is CATSDHKRGLANTGELFF.

The gene calls are TRBV19 and TRBJ1-1, with unresolved D. V was cut by 4 bases and J by 2 bases, with 11 bases left in between. Per the germline V gene, CDR1 is LNHDA and CDR2 is SQIVND (reference sequence). The CDR3 is made up of 14 amino acids. As DNA, the CDR3 is TGTGCCAGTAGTAGAATGGGGAGAAACACTGAAGCTTTCTTT. Translated: CASSRMGRNTEAFF.

The rearrangement uses TRBV7-3 and TRBJ1-5, with a weak D call TRBD1 (5 bases). Looked up from germline, CDR1 is SGHTA and CDR2 is FQGTGA. The CDR3 consists of 12 residues. V lost 9 bases, J lost 6 bases, and 12 bases lay in between. This CDR3 reads CARCDSLQPQHF. The CDR3, as DNA: TGTGCCAGATGTGACAGTCTTCAGCCCCAGCATTTT.

The chain recombines TRBV3-1 (or the pseudogene TRBV3-2) with TRBJ2-3, with D possibly being TRBD2 (5 bases). Germline values: CDR1 LGHDT, CDR2 YNNKEL (reference sequence). CDR3 size: 15 residues. Trimming cost V 1 base and J 7 bases, with 15 bases left between them. The CDR3 region is CASSQVLTDGNTQYF. In DNA form, the CDR3 reads TGTGCCAGCAGCCAAGTTTTAACTGACGGGAATACGCAGTATTTT.

A few counts support this clone. The chain employs TRBV7-6 and TRBJ2-5; D may be TRBD1 (6 bases). Trimming took off 3 bases at V and 1 base at J, with 12 bases between the two ends. The CDR3 covers 15 residues. The germline CDR1 and CDR2 sequences are SGHVS and FNYEAQ. DNA of the CDR3: TGTGCCAGCAGCTTCCTTGACAGGCCCCAAGAGACCCAGTACTTC. Residues: CASSFLDRPQETQYF.

V and J are TRBV3-1 (or the pseudogene TRBV3-2) and TRBJ1-1; possibly TRBD1 for D (6 bases). Trimming removed 4 bases at V and 1 base at J, with 10 bases between. This CDR3 contains 14 residues. Germline CDR1 is LGHDT and CDR2 is YNNKEL (reference sequence). The CDR3 DNA follows: TGTGCCAGCAGCCTAGGGACACCGAACACTGAAGCTTTCTTT. This sequence encodes CASSLGTPNTEAFF.